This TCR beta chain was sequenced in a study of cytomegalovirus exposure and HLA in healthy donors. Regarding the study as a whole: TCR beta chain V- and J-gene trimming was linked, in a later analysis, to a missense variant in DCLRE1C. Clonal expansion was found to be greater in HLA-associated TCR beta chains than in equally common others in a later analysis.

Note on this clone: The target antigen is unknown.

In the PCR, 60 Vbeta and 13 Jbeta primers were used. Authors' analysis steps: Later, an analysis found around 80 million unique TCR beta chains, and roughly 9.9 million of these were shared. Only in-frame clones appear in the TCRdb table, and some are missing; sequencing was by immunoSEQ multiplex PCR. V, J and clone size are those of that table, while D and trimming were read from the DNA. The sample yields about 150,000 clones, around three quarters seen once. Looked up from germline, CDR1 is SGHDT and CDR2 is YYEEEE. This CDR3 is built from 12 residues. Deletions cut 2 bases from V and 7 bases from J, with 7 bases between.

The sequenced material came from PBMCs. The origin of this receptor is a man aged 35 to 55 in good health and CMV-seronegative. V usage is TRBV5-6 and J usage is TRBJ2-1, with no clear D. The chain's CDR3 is CASSFQVNEQFF. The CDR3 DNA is TGTGCCAGCAGCTTCCAGGTGAATGAGCAGTTCTTC.